This T cell receptor (beta chain) came from a study of blood T cell repertoires in COVID-19. Profiling relied on immunoSEQ multiplex PCR, and the TCRdb table lists in-frame clones only, not all of them. The sample holds roughly 320,000 clones, 90% seen once. Participants, about 18 to 90 years old, spanned approximately 25 US areas. Germline loops: CDR1 ENHRY, CDR2 SYGVKD. V shed 2 bases and J shed 4 bases, with 11 bases lying between them. The CDR3 is made up of 14 amino acids. Sequenced input: PBMCs or T cells enriched from blood (not recorded which). The sequence was obtained from a woman aged 25-40 years who had been exposed to COVID-19. The V gene is TRBV10-3, the J gene TRBJ1-1; TRBD1 is a possible D gene (5 bases). CDR3 coding DNA: TGTGCCATCAGTGAGCCCTCCGGGGGCACTGAAGCTTTCTTT. As protein: CAISEPSGGTEAFF.